This TCR beta chain was found in a study of T cell responses to AZD1222 COVID-19 vaccine. This clone was counted once. The assay was immunoSEQ multiplex PCR, and TCRdb's table has in-frame clones only and misses some. The sample holds roughly 120,000 clones, 80% to 90% seen once. CDR3 length equals 13 residues. The V end was cut by 4 bases, the J end by 5 bases, with 10 bases between. CDR1 is KGHDR and CDR2 is SFDVKD in the germline V gene. The specimen was peripheral blood, collected on day 0 of AZD1222 vaccination. The chain is built from TRBV24-1 and TRBJ2-5; D call uncertain. The sequence was obtained from an adult in good health. The CDR3 DNA sequence: TGTGCCACCAGTGACCTGGGATGGGAGACCCAGTACTTC. Its translation: CATSDLGWETQYF.